Given below is one T cell receptor (beta chain) in context. Its cognate antigen is unknown. The sample is drawn from a study of metastatic and nonmetastatic thyroid tumors. Study-level background: Malignant thyroid and benign thyroid patients provided blood and tumor or nodule tissue whose repertoires were compared. Study-wide results and limits: TCR beta diversity was reportedly significantly higher in malignant thyroid tumors than benign nodules, in blood and tumor.

The CDR3 runs 13 residues. Germline CDR1 and CDR2: DFQATT and SNEGSKA (reference sequence). Trimming cost V 8 bases and J 5 bases, with 18 bases left between them. No patient had received any treatment before thyroid surgery. As processed by the authors: The authors used CDR3 differences across clinicopathological groups to build a distant-metastasis classifier for papillary thyroid cancer. TCRdb re-clonotyped the PCR reads through MiXCR. The V and J calls follow TCRdb's processing rather than the paper's. The repertoire has about 38,000 clones, roughly a quarter of them found once; the top ten carry nearly 10%.

The sequence was obtained from a female donor with papillary thyroid cancer or a benign thyroid nodule (not recorded which). Some clones in this sample may be carry-over from other donors' samples. The J gene is TRBJ1-1, the V gene TRBV20-1; D is possibly TRBD1 (6 bases). Sequenced input: blood. The CDR3 bases are TGCAGTTGCCTACAGGGTGCGGTGACTGAAGCTTTCTTT. Translation gives CSCLQGAVTEAFF.